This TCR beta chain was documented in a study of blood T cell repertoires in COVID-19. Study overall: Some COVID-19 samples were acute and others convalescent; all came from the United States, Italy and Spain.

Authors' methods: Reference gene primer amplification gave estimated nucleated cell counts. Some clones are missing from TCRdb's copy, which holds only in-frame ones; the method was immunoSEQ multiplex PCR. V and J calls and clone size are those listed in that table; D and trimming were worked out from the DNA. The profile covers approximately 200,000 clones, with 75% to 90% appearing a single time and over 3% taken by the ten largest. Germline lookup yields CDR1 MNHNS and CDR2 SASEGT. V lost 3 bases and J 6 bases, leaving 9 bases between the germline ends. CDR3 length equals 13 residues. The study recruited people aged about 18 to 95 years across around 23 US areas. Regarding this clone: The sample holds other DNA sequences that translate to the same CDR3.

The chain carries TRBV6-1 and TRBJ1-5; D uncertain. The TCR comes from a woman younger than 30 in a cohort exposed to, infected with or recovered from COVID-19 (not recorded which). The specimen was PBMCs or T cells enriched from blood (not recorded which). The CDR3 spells CASSEARVQPQHF. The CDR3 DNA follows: TGTGCCAGCAGTGAGGCCCGGGTTCAGCCCCAGCATTTT.